These 12 T cell receptor beta chains came from one sample sequenced in a study of blood T cell repertoires in COVID-19. Sequencing was performed with immunoSEQ multiplex PCR; in TCRdb, only in-frame clones are kept and a portion is missing. Of around 150,000 clones in the sample, 84% are singletons; the top ten hold 2.2%. Sample: peripheral blood. The receptors come from a man aged 70 or older with acute or convalescent COVID-19.

This clone appeared a single time. The gene calls are TRBV19 and TRBJ1-4; possible D gene TRBD1, 5 bases. V was clipped by 7 bases and J by 5 bases, with 11 bases between them. Germline V gene lookup returns CDR1 LNHDA and CDR2 SQIVND (reference sequence). CDR3 length: 13 residues. CDR3 residues: CASTRQPNEKLFF. The CDR3, as DNA: TGTGCCAGTACCAGACAGCCAAATGAAAAACTGTTTTTT.

V usage is TRBV27 and J usage is TRBJ1-4; no firm D call. The CDR3 contains 15 residues. Trimming removed 3 bases at V and 0 bases at J, with 8 bases between. The germline V gene has CDR1 MNHEY and CDR2 SMNVEV (reference sequence). The CDR3 DNA reads as TGTGCCAGCAGTTTTATCTCCGCAACTAATGAAAAACTGTTTTTT. Residues: CASSFISATNEKLFF.

This clone was recorded once. V usage is TRBV10-3 and J usage is TRBJ2-5; 9 bases match TRBD2. The V gene end was trimmed by 11 bases and the J gene end by 4 bases; junction bases not matched to a gene: 8. Germline V gives CDR1 ENHRY, CDR2 SYGVKD. The CDR3 runs to 13 residues. Here the CDR3 DNA reads TGTGCCGCCGCGGGGGGGGGCGGAGAGACCCAGTACTTC. Its protein product is CAAAGGGGETQYF.

DNA for the CDR3: TGTGCCAGCAGGGACAGGGGCTCTGGAAACACCATATATTTT. Its translation: CASRDRGSGNTIYF. This sequence joins TRBV6-6 and TRBJ1-3; 9 bases agree with TRBD1. This CDR3 is built from 14 residues. CDR1 MNHNY and CDR2 SVGAGI come from the germline V gene (reference sequence). With V trimmed by 6 bases and J by 0 bases, 0 bases remained unmatched.

This chain uses TRBV28 with TRBJ1-5; 7 positions agree with TRBD1. Losses at the gene ends were 7 bases for V and 3 bases for J; bases not matched to a gene: 18. This CDR3 is built from 18 residues. CDR1 is MDHEN and CDR2 is SYDVKM in the germline V gene. The DNA for the CDR3 is TGTGCCAGCACGCCAGACAGGGAAGGCTCTTATGACAATCAGCCCCAGCATTTT. It yields the protein CASTPDREGSYDNQPQHF.

The J gene is TRBJ2-5, the V gene TRBV2; TRBD2 matches at 11 bases. Germline V lookup: CDR1 SNHLY, CDR2 FYNNEI. The CDR3 spans 13 residues. With 5 bases clipped from V and 7 bases from J, the junction kept 3 bases outside the gene matches. The CDR3 DNA reads as TGTGCCAGCAGTCCCGGGACTAGCGGGACCCAGTACTTC. It translates to CASSPGTSGTQYF.

In its sample, this clone was seen once. The chain combines TRBV2 with TRBJ2-1, with 10 bases that match TRBD2. Losses at the gene ends were 5 bases for V and 6 bases for J; bases not matched to a gene: 4. The CDR3 sequence is 14 residues long. In germline, CDR1 is SNHLY, CDR2 FYNNEI. The CDR3 DNA sequence: TGTGCCAGCAGTCTTAGCGGGGGGTCCAATGAGCAGTTCTTC. Translation gives CASSLSGGSNEQFF. Full variable domain (remainder filled in from reference TRBV2 and TRBJ2-1): EPEVTQTPSHQVTQMGQEVILRCVPISNHLYFYWYRQILGQKVEFLVSFYNNEISEKSEIFDDQFSVERPDGSNFTLKIRSTKLEDSAMYFCASSLSGGSNEQFFGPGTRLTVL.

V gene TRBV27 combines with J gene TRBJ2-1; 7 bases line up with TRBD2. The germline V gene encodes CDR1 MNHEY and CDR2 SMNVEV (reference sequence). The CDR3 has 13 residues. Trimming cost V 3 bases and J 8 bases; bases outside gene matches: 4. The CDR3 sequence: CASSFRGVDEQFF. CDR3 DNA sequence: TGTGCCAGCAGTTTCCGGGGGGTCGATGAGCAGTTCTTC.

The gene calls are TRBV2 and TRBJ2-3, with D maybe TRBD2 (7 bases). The V end was cut by 6 bases, the J end by 4 bases, with 14 bases between. Germline-derived CDR1 and CDR2 are SNHLY and FYNNEI. The CDR3 runs 14 residues. The CDR3 is CASRSSGGADTQYF. The CDR3 DNA reads TGTGCCAGCAGATCGTCGGGGGGCGCAGATACGCAGTATTTT.

This sequence joins TRBV7-2 and TRBJ1-1, with 7 bases fitting TRBD1. This CDR3 is 15 amino acids long. Germline V gives CDR1 SGHTA, CDR2 FQGNSA. The V gene end was trimmed by 4 bases and the J gene end by 1 base; junction bases not matched to a gene: 6. The DNA for the CDR3 is TGTGCCAGCAGCTCTCAGGGGGTGTGGAACACTGAAGCTTTCTTT. Its protein is CASSSQGVWNTEAFF.

This clone was picked up a small number of times. V and J are TRBV11-2 and TRBJ2-3, with D maybe TRBD1 (6 bases). The length of the CDR3 is 12 residues. The germline V and J ends were trimmed by 4 bases and 6 bases, with 8 bases remaining between them. Germline CDR1 is SGHAT and CDR2 is FQNNGV. DNA for the CDR3: TGTGCCAGCAGCTACGGACAGGATACGCAGTATTTT. Translated, it gives CASSYGQDTQYF.

The chain joins TRBV7-2 to TRBJ2-7; 7 positions agree with TRBD2. The germline gives CDR1 SGHTA, CDR2 FQGNSA. Germline trimming cut 5 bases from V and 5 bases from J; bases unmatched to any gene: 9. The CDR3 runs 14 residues. In nucleotides, the CDR3 is TGTGCCAGCAGCCGCTCTTCGGGGGGTAACGAGCAGTACTTC. Translated: CASSRSSGGNEQYF.